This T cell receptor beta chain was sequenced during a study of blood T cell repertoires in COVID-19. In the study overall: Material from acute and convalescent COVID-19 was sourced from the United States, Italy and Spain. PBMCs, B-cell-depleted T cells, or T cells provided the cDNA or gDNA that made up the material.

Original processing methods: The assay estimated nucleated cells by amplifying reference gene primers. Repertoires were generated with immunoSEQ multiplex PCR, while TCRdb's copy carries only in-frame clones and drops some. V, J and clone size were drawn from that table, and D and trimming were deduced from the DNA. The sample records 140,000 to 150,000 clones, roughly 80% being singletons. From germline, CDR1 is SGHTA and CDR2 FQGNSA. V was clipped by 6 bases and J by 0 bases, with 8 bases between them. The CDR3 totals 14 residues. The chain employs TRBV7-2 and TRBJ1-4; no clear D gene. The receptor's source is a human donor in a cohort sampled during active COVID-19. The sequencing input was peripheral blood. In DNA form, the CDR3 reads TGTGCCAGCAGGAGTTATACAACTAATGAAAAACTGTTTTTT. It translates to CASRSYTTNEKLFF.